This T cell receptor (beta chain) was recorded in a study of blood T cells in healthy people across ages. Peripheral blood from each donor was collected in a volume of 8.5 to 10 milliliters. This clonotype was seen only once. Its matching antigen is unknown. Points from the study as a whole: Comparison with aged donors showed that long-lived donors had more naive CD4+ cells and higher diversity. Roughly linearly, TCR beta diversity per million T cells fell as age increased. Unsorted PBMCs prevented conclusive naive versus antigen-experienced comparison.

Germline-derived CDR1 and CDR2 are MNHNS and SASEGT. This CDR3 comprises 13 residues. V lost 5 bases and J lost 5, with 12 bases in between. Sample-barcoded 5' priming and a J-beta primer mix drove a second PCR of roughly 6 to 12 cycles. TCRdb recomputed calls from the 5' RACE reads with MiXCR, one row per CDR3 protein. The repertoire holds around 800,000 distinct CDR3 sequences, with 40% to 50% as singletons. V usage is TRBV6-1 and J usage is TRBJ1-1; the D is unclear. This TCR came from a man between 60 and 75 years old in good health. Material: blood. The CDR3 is CASSSTQRTEAFF. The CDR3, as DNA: TGTGCCAGCAGTAGTACCCAACGGACTGAAGCTTTCTTT.